Below, 13 T cell receptor beta chains from the same sample are listed, as sequenced in a study of blood T cell repertoires in COVID-19. The repertoire was sequenced with immunoSEQ multiplex PCR; TCRdb's copy has only in-frame clones and lacks some. The table shows fewer than 250,000 clones, with more than 80% occurring only once. The material sequenced was PBMCs or T cells enriched from blood (not recorded which). These receptors came from a woman aged 18 to 35 who had recovered from COVID-19.

V and J are TRBV19 and TRBJ2-7; 7 nucleotides line up with TRBD1. Germline V gives CDR1 LNHDA, CDR2 SQIVND (reference sequence). Germline trimming cut 5 bases from V and 4 bases from J; bases unmatched to any gene: 11. CDR3 length: 15 residues. CDR3 loop: CASSWGPGGSYEQYF. Here the CDR3 DNA reads TGTGCCAGTAGTTGGGGACCAGGGGGTTCTTACGAGCAGTACTTC.

V is TRBV28 and J is TRBJ1-1, with D possibly matching TRBD1 (5 bases). Germline loops: CDR1 MDHEN, CDR2 SYDVKM. Trimming cost V 7 bases and J 4 bases, with 16 bases left between them. The length of the CDR3 is 14 residues. The CDR3 DNA is TGTGCCAGCATCCTGTGGACGGGGGGCACTGAAGCTTTCTTT. This encodes CASILWTGGTEAFF.

The J gene is TRBJ2-1, the V gene TRBV21-1; the listed D gene, TRBD2, was not tested against the DNA. TRBV21-1 is flagged as a pseudogene. The CDR3 is 17 residues long. CDR3 in amino acids: CASLLTSGGSNYNEQFF. The CDR3 DNA follows: TGTGCCAGCTTATTAACTAGCGGGGGGTCTAACTACAATGAGCAGTTCTTC.

V usage is TRBV27 and J usage is TRBJ1-6; tentative D call: TRBD1 (5 bases). CDR1 MNHEY and CDR2 SMNVEV come from the germline V gene (reference sequence). This CDR3 region has 14 residues. Trimming removed 3 bases from V and 6 bases from J, with 9 bases in between. The CDR3 here is CASSFQGSNSPLHF. In DNA, the CDR3 is TGTGCCAGCAGTTTTCAGGGAAGTAATTCACCCCTCCACTTT.

The chain joins TRBV4-2 to TRBJ2-7; TRBD2 might be the D (5 bases). There are 15 residues in the CDR3. V dropped 0 bases and J dropped 3 bases, with 12 bases sitting between them. Germline-derived CDR1 and CDR2 are LGHNA and YNFKEQ. CDR3 in DNA: TGTGCCAGCAGCCAAGAAATTGGCGGGTACTACGAGCAGTACTTC. This encodes CASSQEIGGYYEQYF.

The CDR3 here is CASGQIRGDGNTIYF. In DNA form, the CDR3 reads TGTGCCAGCGGACAAATCAGGGGTGACGGAAACACCATATATTTT. The gene calls are TRBV27 and TRBJ1-3; weak D call: TRBD1 (6 bases). Trimming removed 8 bases from V and 4 bases from J, with 18 bases in between. This CDR3 has 15 residues. Germline CDR1 reads MNHEY; CDR2 reads SMNVEV (reference sequence).

The chain couples TRBV18 to TRBJ1-5; no clear D. The CDR3 sequence is 14 residues long. The V gene lost 2 bases and the J gene lost 4 bases, with 9 bases spanning the gap. Looked up from germline, CDR1 is KGHSH and CDR2 is LQKENI. DNA for the CDR3: TGTGCCAGCTCACCAGGGTCCGGGAATCAGCCCCAGCATTTT. This sequence encodes CASSPGSGNQPQHF.

The chain carries TRBV7-6 and TRBJ2-5; the D gene is possibly TRBD1 (5 bases). There are 15 residues in the CDR3. Germline V gives CDR1 SGHVS, CDR2 FNYEAQ. The V and J ends lost 1 base and 6 bases respectively, with 15 bases between them. The CDR3 spells CASSLGQGGGKTQYF. CDR3 DNA: TGTGCCAGCAGCTTAGGCCAGGGTGGTGGAAAGACCCAGTACTTC.

This rearrangement joins TRBV19 to TRBJ1-6, with D unresolved. Germline loops: CDR1 LNHDA, CDR2 SQIVND (reference sequence). The V end was cut by 3 bases, the J end by 9 bases, with 18 bases between. The length of the CDR3 is 16 residues. CDR3: CASSMESGSAVSPLHF. The DNA of the CDR3 is TGTGCCAGTAGTATGGAGTCCGGGAGCGCGGTTTCACCCCTCCACTTT.

The V call is TRBV28, the J call TRBJ1-2; D uncertain. The germline V and J ends were trimmed by 3 bases and 0 bases, with 8 bases remaining between them. CDR1 MDHEN and CDR2 SYDVKM come from the germline V gene. The CDR3 extends over 14 amino acids. The CDR3 DNA sequence: TGTGCCAGCAGTTTCGGAGGAACTAACTATGGCTACACCTTC. This gives the protein CASSFGGTNYGYTF.

The V gene is TRBV4-1, the J gene TRBJ2-7, with TRBD1 matching over 9 bases. The CDR3 totals 19 residues. Germline CDR1 reads MGHRA; CDR2 reads YSYEKL. With 1 base clipped from V and 2 bases from J, the junction kept 15 bases outside the gene matches. The CDR3 is CASSQVGISGQGNPYEQYF. Here the CDR3 DNA reads TGCGCCAGCAGCCAAGTTGGCATATCGGGACAGGGTAACCCCTACGAGCAGTACTTC.

The chain joins TRBV15 to TRBJ1-1; 7 bases line up with TRBD1. The CDR3 has 14 residues. The germline CDR1 and CDR2 sequences are LNHNV and YYDKDF (reference sequence). After removal of 5 bases from V and 5 bases from J, the junction contained 8 bases not matched to a gene. The CDR3 DNA reads TGTGCCACCAGCCGCGCCGGGACAGCTACTGAAGCTTTCTTT. Translating it yields CATSRAGTATEAFF.

The chain couples TRBV4-1 to TRBJ2-2; D not certain. Germline V gene sequence: CDR1 MGHRA, CDR2 YSYEKL. Trimming pared 4 bases from V and 5 bases from J, leaving 8 bases between. CDR3 length equals 13 residues. The CDR3 DNA reads as TGCGCCAGCAGCCCCTCTTCTACCGGGGAGCTGTTTTTT. This codes for CASSPSSTGELFF.